This TCR beta chain was recovered during a study of blood T cell repertoires in COVID-19. Overall study context: Samples of COVID-19 (acute and convalescent) were obtained from the United States, Italy and Spain. Sources were T cells, B-cell-depleted T cells, or PBMCs; the material itself was cDNA or gDNA.

Study processing details: Using reference gene primer amplification, nucleated cell counts were estimated. Some clones are missing from TCRdb's copy, which holds only in-frame ones; the method was immunoSEQ multiplex PCR. D and trimming come from the DNA, and the V and J calls and clone size come from that table. This table has 100,000 to 150,000 clones, 84% appearing once. This TCR derives from a woman aged 25 to 39 who had recovered from COVID-19. The sample consisted of peripheral blood.

The CDR3 DNA follows: TGTGCCAGCAGCTTGGGTCCTAGCGGGGGCTCCGGGGGGGAGCTGTTTTTT. Its protein is CASSLGPSGGSGGELFF. This rearrangement joins TRBV5-4 to TRBJ2-2, with 10 bases identical to TRBD2. CDR3 length: 17 residues. Losses at the gene ends were 0 bases for V and 8 bases for J; bases not matched to a gene: 10. Per germline, CDR1 SGHNT and CDR2 YYREEE (reference sequence).